This T cell receptor (beta chain) originates from a study of blood T cell repertoires in COVID-19. The wider study: Acute and convalescent COVID-19 specimens originated in the United States, Italy and Spain. PBMCs, B-cell-depleted T cells, or T cells provided the cDNA or gDNA that made up the material.

Germline CDR1 reads LNHDA; CDR2 reads SQIVND (reference sequence). V lost 5 bases and J lost 4, with 15 bases in between. The CDR3 runs 15 residues. Per the authors' pipeline: Estimated nucleated cell counts came from reference gene primer amplification. Clones were read by immunoSEQ multiplex PCR, and TCRdb kept only the in-frame ones, dropping some. V and J calls and clone size are as listed in that table; D and trimming were resolved from the DNA. Among some 38,000 clones, approximately 80% were seen once, and the ten largest hold 14%. The rearrangement uses TRBV19 and TRBJ1-5, with D tentatively TRBD1 (6 bases). This clonotype originated in a woman aged 65 to 85 with acute or convalescent COVID-19. Sample: peripheral blood. This CDR3 reads CASSAPTGTNQPQHF. The DNA for the CDR3 is TGTGCCAGTAGTGCCCCGACAGGTACTAATCAGCCCCAGCATTTT.